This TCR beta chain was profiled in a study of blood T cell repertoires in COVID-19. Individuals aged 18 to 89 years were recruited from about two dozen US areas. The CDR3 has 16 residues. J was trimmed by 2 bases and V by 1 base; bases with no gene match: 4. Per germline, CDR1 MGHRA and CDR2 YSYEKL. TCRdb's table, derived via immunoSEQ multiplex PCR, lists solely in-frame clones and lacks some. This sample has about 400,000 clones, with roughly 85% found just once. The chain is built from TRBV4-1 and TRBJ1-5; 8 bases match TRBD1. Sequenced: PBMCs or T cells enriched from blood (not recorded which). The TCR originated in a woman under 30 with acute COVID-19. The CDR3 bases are TGCGCCAGCAGCCAAGTGGGGGACAGGCGCAATCAGCCCCAGCATTTT. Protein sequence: CASSQVGDRRNQPQHF.